The next 27 T cell receptor beta chains were all read from a single sample in a study of OX40 agonist ivuxolimab in advanced cancers. TCRdb's copy holds only in-frame clones and misses some; the assay was immunoSEQ multiplex PCR. The repertoire includes tens of thousands of clones, 80% of them detected once, and 8% to 13% sits in the top ten. The sequencing here drew on CD4+ or CD8+ T cells sorted from blood, taken in a trial of the OX40 agonist ivuxolimab. The receptors originated from an adult with an advanced solid tumor such as melanoma, head and neck, liver or kidney cancer.

This rearrangement joins TRBV15 to TRBJ2-5; D gene uncertain. The CDR3 is made up of 14 amino acids. V was cut by 3 bases and J by 5 bases, with 13 bases left in between. Germline assignment: CDR1 LNHNV and CDR2 YYDKDF (reference sequence). The DNA of the CDR3 is TGTGCCACCAGCAGGGACGAGCGCGGCGAGACCCAGTACTTC. Translated: CATSRDERGETQYF.

The V gene is TRBV6-5, the J gene TRBJ2-7; D may be TRBD1 or TRBD2 (5 bases each). The CDR3 is 14 residues long. CDR1 and CDR2 from the germline V gene are MNHEY and SVGAGI. Trimming pared 8 bases from V and 2 bases from J, leaving 16 bases between. This chain's CDR3 is CASCLDWGTYEQYF. The CDR3, as DNA: TGTGCCAGCTGCTTAGACTGGGGGACCTACGAGCAGTACTTC.

The chain is built from TRBV19 and TRBJ2-3; no clear D gene. The CDR3 runs 15 residues. CDR1 is LNHDA, CDR2 SQIVND, per germline (reference sequence). V lost 2 bases, J lost 0 bases, and 9 bases lay in between. Here the CDR3 DNA reads TGTGCCAGTAGTATATACCAGCGCAGCACAGATACGCAGTATTTT. Translating gives CASSIYQRSTDTQYF.

The J gene is TRBJ1-2, the V gene TRBV7-2, with D unclear. Germline CDR1 SGHTA, CDR2 FQGNSA. Trimming took off 4 bases at V and 7 bases at J, with 13 bases between the two ends. The CDR3 extends over 13 amino acids. The CDR3 sequence: CASSSYGASGYTF. The CDR3 nucleotides read TGTGCCAGCAGCTCCTACGGTGCCTCTGGCTACACCTTC.

This clone showed up just a few times. The chain employs TRBV28 and TRBJ2-1; 12 bases line up with TRBD2. Trimming took 4 bases from V and 4 from J; bases not matched to a gene: 8. This CDR3 is built from 17 residues. Germline CDR1 MDHEN, CDR2 SYDVKM. The CDR3 DNA follows: TGTGCCAGCAGTTACGGACTAGCGGGACCTGGGTACAATGAGCAGTTCTTC. It translates to CASSYGLAGPGYNEQFF.

The chain links TRBV5-4 to TRBJ2-3, with D maybe TRBD2 (5 bases). The germline V and J ends were trimmed by 1 base and 8 bases, with 17 bases remaining between them. The CDR3 sequence is 15 residues long. The germline gives CDR1 SGHNT, CDR2 YYREEE (reference sequence). Here the CDR3 DNA reads TGTGCCAGCAGCTTGAACAGCGGAGCTTCTGGTACGCAGTATTTT. Translation: CASSLNSGASGTQYF.

The genes are TRBV10-3 and TRBJ1-1; D ambiguous. The germline V gene has CDR1 ENHRY and CDR2 SYGVKD. This CDR3 comprises 13 residues. The germline V and J ends were trimmed by 6 bases and 4 bases, with 12 bases remaining between them. CDR3 residues: CAISLAGVTEAFF. CDR3 coding DNA: TGTGCCATCAGCCTTGCAGGAGTCACTGAAGCTTTCTTT.

The rearrangement joins TRBV6-5 to TRBJ2-5; 8 bases align to TRBD2. The germline CDR1 and CDR2 sequences are MNHEY and SVGAGI. The junction had 5 bases not matched to a gene; V was cut back by 0 bases and J by 5 bases. This CDR3 has 15 residues. The DNA of the CDR3 is TGTGCCAGCAGTTACTCCGGGGGGGCCTGGGAGACCCAGTACTTC. Protein product: CASSYSGGAWETQYF.

The count of this clone is one. The V gene is TRBV20-1, the J gene TRBJ2-7, with no clear D. Trimming took 5 bases from V and 0 from J, leaving 5 bases between them. The CDR3 extends over 11 amino acids. Germline V gives CDR1 DFQATT, CDR2 SNEGSKA (reference sequence). In DNA, the CDR3 is TGCAGTGCTGAAAGCTCCTACGAGCAGTACTTC. It specifies CSAESSYEQYF.

The CDR3 coding sequence is TGTGCCAGCAGCAAGTACTCCTACGAGCAGTACTTC. The encoded protein is CASSKYSYEQYF. J is TRBJ2-7 and V is TRBV11-1; D gene uncertain. Looked up from germline, CDR1 is SGHAT and CDR2 is FQDESV (reference sequence). The CDR3 is 12 amino acids. The V and J ends lost 5 bases and 0 bases respectively, with 5 bases between them.

V is TRBV15 and J is TRBJ1-1, with a weak D call TRBD1 (5 bases). Germline CDR1 and CDR2: LNHNV and YYDKDF (reference sequence). Trimming removed 1 base from V and 6 bases from J, with 12 bases in between. The CDR3 spans 14 residues. The CDR3 DNA reads as TGTGCCACCAGCAGAGGGGGGGTTGGTGCTGAAGCTTTCTTT. Encoded protein: CATSRGGVGAEAFF.

In its sample, this clone was seen once. The rearrangement joins TRBV27 to TRBJ2-3; D possibly matches TRBD1 or TRBD2 (5 bases each). CDR3 length: 15 amino acids. Germline CDR1 and CDR2: MNHEY and SMNVEV (reference sequence). The V end lost 5 bases, the J end lost 0 bases, and 12 bases lay between the germline ends. As DNA, the CDR3 is TGTGCCAGCAGTAGGGACCTGACTAGCACAGATACGCAGTATTTT. Residues: CASSRDLTSTDTQYF.

J is TRBJ2-3 and V is TRBV15, with 9 bases aligning to TRBD2. The CDR3 sequence is 18 residues long. CDR1 is LNHNV, CDR2 YYDKDF, per germline (reference sequence). V lost 0 bases to trimming and J lost 2 bases; unmatched junction nucleotides: 9. Here the CDR3 reads CATSREASGTPDTDTQYF. The CDR3 DNA follows: TGTGCCACCAGCAGAGAGGCTAGCGGGACCCCTGACACAGATACGCAGTATTTT.

The CDR3 bases are TGCGCCAGCAGCCAGGACAATGAGCAGTTCTTC. Encoded protein: CASSQDNEQFF. V is TRBV10-1 and J is TRBJ2-1; no clear D. The germline V gene encodes CDR1 WNHNN and CDR2 SYGVQD (reference sequence). The V gene lost 6 bases and the J gene lost 5 bases, with 5 bases spanning the gap. CDR3 size: 11 residues.

The chain carries TRBV19 and TRBJ2-6; D is undetermined. This CDR3 contains 13 residues. Germline assignment: CDR1 LNHDA and CDR2 SQIVND (reference sequence). The V end was cut by 6 bases, the J end by 3 bases, with 6 bases between. CDR3 protein: CASSDLGANVLTF. The CDR3 region has the DNA TGTGCCAGTAGCGATCTTGGGGCCAACGTCCTGACTTTC.

V gene TRBV11-3 combines with J gene TRBJ2-2; D unresolved. Germline loops: CDR1 SGHNT, CDR2 YENEEA. The CDR3 has 15 amino acids. Trimming left V 1 base short and J 2 bases short, with 8 bases between. The CDR3 region is CASSLVATNTGELFF. In nucleotides, the CDR3 is TGTGCCAGCAGCTTAGTGGCTACTAACACCGGGGAGCTGTTTTTT. The full variable domain, completed using reference TRBV11-3 and TRBJ2-2, is EAGVVQSPRYKIIEKKQPVAFWCNPISGHNTLYWYLQNLGQGPELLIRYENEEAVDDSQLPKDRFSAERLKGVDSTLKIQPAELGDSAVYLCASSLVATNTGELFFGEGSRLTVL.

CDR3 protein: CATSSQPPYEQYF. The CDR3 DNA reads as TGTGCCACCTCTAGTCAGCCGCCCTACGAGCAGTACTTC. The V and J genes are TRBV6-1 and TRBJ2-7; no firm D call. Germline CDR1 reads MNHNS; CDR2 reads SASEGT. Trimming cost V 10 bases and J 2 bases, with 15 bases left between them. The CDR3 runs to 13 residues.

This clone was picked up a small number of times. The chain joins TRBV28 to TRBJ2-1, with 8 bases lining up with TRBD2. Germline assignment: CDR1 MDHEN and CDR2 SYDVKM. The CDR3 totals 16 residues. V was clipped by 6 bases and J by 5 bases; unmatched bases: 12. In DNA form, the CDR3 reads TGTGCCAGCAGCCCCCGGGGACTAGGGGGTAACAATGAGCAGTTCTTC. Protein product: CASSPRGLGGNNEQFF.

This clone appeared a few times. This sequence joins TRBV5-4 and TRBJ2-3; the D gene is possibly TRBD1 (5 bases). The CDR3 sequence is 14 residues long. Germline V gene sequence: CDR1 SGHNT, CDR2 YYREEE (reference sequence). Between the trimmed V and J ends, which lost 4 bases and 1 base, there was a span of 10 bases. The CDR3 loop is CASSPAGRTDTQYF. The CDR3 DNA sequence: TGTGCCAGCAGCCCGGCAGGGCGCACAGATACGCAGTATTTT.

This clone was observed a single time. The chain combines TRBV10-3 with TRBJ2-5; D is undetermined. Germline V lookup: CDR1 ENHRY, CDR2 SYGVKD. Between the trimmed V and J ends, which lost 2 bases and 1 base, there was a span of 8 bases. This CDR3 region has 14 residues. CDR3 nucleotides: TGTGCCATCAGTGAGGCGGCTAGCCAAGAGACCCAGTACTTC. Translation gives CAISEAASQETQYF.

The V gene is TRBV30, the J gene TRBJ1-3; possible D gene TRBD1, 5 bases. Germline values: CDR1 GTSNPN, CDR2 SVGIG (reference sequence). This CDR3 contains 16 residues. The germline V and J ends were trimmed by 4 bases and 2 bases, with 18 bases remaining between them. CDR3 amino acids: CAWTKGRGSTGNTIYF. CDR3 sequence (DNA): TGTGCCTGGACAAAGGGTAGGGGCTCGACTGGAAACACCATATATTTT.

Written as DNA, the CDR3 is TGTGCCAGCACCAGGGACAGCGGGACTGAAGCTTTCTTT. Translating it yields CASTRDSGTEAFF. The rearrangement links TRBV9 to TRBJ1-1; TRBD1 matches 7 bases. The V gene's germline CDR1 is SGDLS and CDR2 YYNGEE. Trimming cost V 6 bases and J 5 bases; bases outside gene matches: 7. CDR3 length: 13 residues.

This clone is deemed medium-sized. The chain uses TRBV27 and TRBJ2-7; 11 nucleotides agree with TRBD1. The CDR3 length is 15 residues. The junction had 5 bases not matched to a gene; V was cut back by 6 bases and J by 1 base. Germline-derived CDR1 and CDR2 are MNHEY and SMNVEV (reference sequence). CDR3 protein: CASRLGQGASYEQYF. DNA of the CDR3: TGTGCCAGCAGACTTGGACAGGGGGCTTCCTACGAGCAGTACTTC.

The chain employs TRBV6-1 and TRBJ1-3, with D unresolved. The CDR3 is made up of 14 amino acids. CDR1 is MNHNS and CDR2 is SASEGT in the germline V gene. Trimming took 8 bases from V and 0 from J, leaving 11 bases between them. The CDR3 DNA follows: TGTGCCAGCCTTGTAGGGCGCTCTGGAAACACCATATATTTT. Translated, it gives CASLVGRSGNTIYF.

This clone has only a few counts. The chain is built from TRBV6-6 and TRBJ1-2; D may be TRBD1 (6 bases). Looked up from germline, CDR1 is MNHNY and CDR2 is SVGAGI (reference sequence). The CDR3 is made up of 14 amino acids. The V gene lost 7 bases and the J gene lost 0 bases, with 12 bases spanning the gap. CDR3 sequence: CASTRDTANYGYTF. CDR3 nucleotides: TGTGCCAGCACCCGGGACACAGCTAACTATGGCTACACCTTC.

This chain connects TRBV7-2 to TRBJ2-1; D is perhaps TRBD2 (6 bases). Germline CDR1 and CDR2: SGHTA and FQGNSA. The ends were cut back, 1 base at V and 6 bases at J, with 13 bases in the middle. This CDR3 is built from 15 residues. CDR3 sequence: CASSLVGGPGNEQFF. In DNA form, the CDR3 reads TGTGCCAGCAGCTTAGTAGGAGGGCCTGGCAATGAGCAGTTCTTC.

This rearrangement joins TRBV27 to TRBJ2-7; 13 bases are a match to TRBD2. This CDR3 comprises 16 residues. The junction had 6 bases not matched to a gene; V was cut back by 5 bases and J by 2 bases. Germline V gene sequence: CDR1 MNHEY, CDR2 SMNVEV (reference sequence). As DNA, the CDR3 is TGTGCCAGCAGTACCCGGACTAGCGGGAGTCCCTACGAGCAGTACTTC. Amino acid sequence: CASSTRTSGSPYEQYF.